Listed below are T cell receptor beta chains from one sample, sequenced in a study of cytomegalovirus exposure and HLA in healthy donors. The protocol was immunoSEQ multiplex PCR, while the TCRdb copy is restricted to in-frame clones and leaves out a portion. Of 150,000 to 200,000 clones listed, around 80% were seen once; the top ten hold approximately 1.5%. The material sequenced was PBMCs. The source is a woman aged 25 to 39 in good health and CMV-seropositive. Both conserved end residues are part of each CDR3. A D gene is named only where the DNA matches it firmly. Only part of the rows carry a size: once, few, many, or a class if the clone is expanded.

D,V,size,J,CDR3
.,TRBV7-2,.,TRBJ1-2,CASSTGTAGYTF
.,TRBV2,.,TRBJ1-1,CASSADRTDLNTEAFF
TRBD2,TRBV28,.,TRBJ2-1,CASSTGTSGVNEQFF
TRBD1,TRBV5-5,.,TRBJ1-2,CASSLQGAVGYTF
TRBD2,TRBV11-3,.,TRBJ2-5,CASSPLGSGRETQYF
TRBD2,TRBV12-5,few,TRBJ2-1,CASGLVEGVAGGNEQFF
TRBD2,TRBV6-1,few,TRBJ2-7,CASSRGGVYEQYF
.,TRBV28,once,TRBJ2-5,CATEASGRQETQYF
.,TRBV14,.,TRBJ2-5,CASSRNGPGTQYF
.,TRBV28,.,TRBJ1-5,CASSTGLSNQPQHF
TRBD2,TRBV11-2,.,TRBJ2-3,CASSVGGLVADTQYF
TRBD2,TRBV7-3,.,TRBJ2-3,CASSTPGLAVVYF
.,TRBV2,.,TRBJ1-2,CASSRRTASNYGYTF
.,TRBV30,.,TRBJ1-5,CAWRGAGGNQPQHF
TRBD1,TRBV11-2,.,TRBJ2-7,CASSLDRDYEQYF
.,TRBV30,.,TRBJ2-1,CAGQGTSYNEQFF
.,TRBV11-3,once,TRBJ1-1,CASALQEGQTEAFF
.,TRBV5-1,.,TRBJ1-2,CASSLDRAYGYTF
TRBD1,TRBV2,.,TRBJ2-2,CASRKDRGPGGELFF
TRBD1,TRBV19,.,TRBJ2-4,CASIQGTGANIQYF
TRBD2,TRBV18,few,TRBJ2-3,CASSASSGSIPDTQYF
.,TRBV30,.,TRBJ2-7,CACSDTYEQYF
.,TRBV7-6,.,TRBJ2-1,CASRSEQASSYNEQFF
.,TRBV5-1,.,TRBJ2-7,CASSPGSQGITYEQYF
.,TRBV28,.,TRBJ2-7,CRSATSGSYEQYF
.,TRBV2,few,TRBJ2-1,CASSDRQAAYNEQFF
TRBD2,TRBV4-2,few,TRBJ2-7,CASSQANVMVAGEQYF
.,TRBV7-9,.,TRBJ2-2,CASSFSNTGELFF
TRBD1,TRBV6-1,.,TRBJ2-5,CASSDFGRGLGETQYF
TRBD2,TRBV28,.,TRBJ2-2,CASRAWPGGNTGELFF
.,TRBV6-1,.,TRBJ1-4,CASSEKAGDNREKLFF
.,TRBV10-1,.,TRBJ1-2,CASSDRQGCPYGYTF
TRBD1,TRBV7-9,.,TRBJ1-2,CASRPQGDYGYTF
TRBD2,TRBV4-1,.,TRBJ2-1,CASSQDGVLGTSGSRAYNEQFF
.,TRBV18,.,TRBJ1-2,CASSPKEDYGYTF
TRBD1,TRBV5-1,.,TRBJ2-7,CASSSGGQGVFYEQYF
.,TRBV28,.,TRBJ1-2,CASSSGGAGGGGYTF
TRBD1,TRBV28,.,TRBJ2-7,CASSITTGSSEQYF
.,TRBV6-5,.,TRBJ1-2,CASSYAAGHMGYGYTF
.,TRBV18,.,TRBJ2-3,CASSKKGITDTQYF
TRBD2,TRBV11-3,few,TRBJ2-2,CASSLVVSGTNTGELFF
.,TRBV18,.,TRBJ2-5,CASSLRGWRTAKETQYF
.,TRBV7-2,.,TRBJ1-2,CASSWEDDYGYTF
.,TRBV7-6,.,TRBJ1-1,CASSLEAREAFF
.,TRBV6-5,.,TRBJ2-5,CASSPWHSPGTQYF
TRBD1,TRBV7-9,.,TRBJ1-3,CASSLQGAGGNTIYF
.,TRBV5-1,few,TRBJ2-7,CASSLDLYEQYF
.,TRBV5-1,.,TRBJ2-3,CASSPRQGGMTDTQYF
.,TRBV6-6,.,TRBJ1-2,CASSGGDNYGYTF
.,TRBV10-3,once,TRBJ2-5,CAISEVTGLRETQYF